The rows below give T cell receptor beta chains drawn from one sample of a study of siplizumab effects on memory and regulatory T cells. Assay used: immunoSEQ multiplex PCR; TCRdb lists only in-frame clones, some missing. The sample lists 20,000 or so clones; 44% were seen once. These receptors' targets are unknown. The sequencing input was CFSE-low (dividing) CD4+ T cells sorted from an allogeneic mixed lymphocyte reaction. These receptors all stem from a human donor in good health; the cells came from an allogeneic mixed lymphocyte reaction. Some clones in this sample may be carry-over from other donors' samples. Both conserved end residues are part of each CDR3. Fields, in order: V gene, D gene, CDR3 length, clone size, J gene, CDR3 DNA, CDR3 protein. D genes are given only for firm matches. Not every row has a clone size; where given, it reads once, few, many or a size class.

v_gene: TRBV19
d_gene: TRBD1
len: 15
abundance: NA
j_gene: TRBJ1-2
CDR3nt: TGTGCCAGTAGTATGGAAAGACAGGGGGCCGGTGGCTACACCTTC
CDR3aa: CASSMERQGAGGYTF

v_gene: TRBV6-1
d_gene: TRBD1
len: 16
abundance: once
j_gene: TRBJ1-5
CDR3nt: TGTGCCAGCAGTGCCACAGGGGCACGTTCAAATCAGCCCCAGCATTTT
CDR3aa: CASSATGARSNQPQHF

v_gene: TRBV4-1
d_gene: NA
len: 17
abundance: medium-sized
j_gene: TRBJ2-6
CDR3nt: TGCGCCAGCTCACAATCAAACAGCGCCTCTGGGGCCAACGTCCTGACTTTC
CDR3aa: CASSQSNSASGANVLTF

v_gene: TRBV4-2
d_gene: NA
len: 15
abundance: few
j_gene: TRBJ2-5
CDR3nt: TGTGCCAGCAGCCTCCTGAGCGGAGACCAAGAGACCCAGTACTTC
CDR3aa: CASSLLSGDQETQYF

v_gene: TRBV2
d_gene: NA
len: 12
abundance: medium-sized
j_gene: TRBJ1-2
CDR3nt: TGTGCCAGCAGTGGCCGGAACTATGGCTACACCTTC
CDR3aa: CASSGRNYGYTF

v_gene: TRBV6-5
d_gene: NA
len: 13
abundance: NA
j_gene: TRBJ1-2
CDR3nt: TGTGCCAGCAGTTACGAGCCTCACTATGGCTACACCTTC
CDR3aa: CASSYEPHYGYTF

v_gene: TRBV19
d_gene: NA
len: 12
abundance: NA
j_gene: TRBJ1-1
CDR3nt: TGTGCCAGTAGTGGTCCGCGAAAAAAAGCTTTCTTT
CDR3aa: CASSGPRKKAFF

v_gene: TRBV6-6
d_gene: TRBD2
len: 15
abundance: NA
j_gene: TRBJ2-7
CDR3nt: TGTGCCAGCAGTTACCCCGGACTAGCGGGAGGCGAGCAGTACTTC
CDR3aa: CASSYPGLAGGEQYF

v_gene: TRBV19
d_gene: NA
len: 15
abundance: NA
j_gene: TRBJ2-3
CDR3nt: TGTGCCAGTAGTATAGTTGGGATTAGCACAGATACGCAGTATTTT
CDR3aa: CASSIVGISTDTQYF

v_gene: TRBV7-2
d_gene: NA
len: 15
abundance: NA
j_gene: TRBJ2-5
CDR3nt: TGTGCCAGCAGCCCGACCGGGACGCCACGGGAGACCCAGTACTTC
CDR3aa: CASSPTGTPRETQYF

v_gene: TRBV6-5
d_gene: TRBD2
len: 14
abundance: few
j_gene: TRBJ2-1
CDR3nt: TGTGCCAGCAACGGACTAGCGGTTTACAATGAGCAGTTCTTC
CDR3aa: CASNGLAVYNEQFF

v_gene: TRBV27
d_gene: TRBD2
len: 13
abundance: NA
j_gene: TRBJ2-5
CDR3nt: TGTGCCAGCAGTTTACTAGCGGGGACGCCCAGGTACTTC
CDR3aa: CASSLLAGTPRYF

v_gene: TRBV6-6
d_gene: NA
len: 14
abundance: many
j_gene: TRBJ1-2
CDR3nt: TGTGCCAGCATTCTCTACCCGGGGGCCCAAGGCTACACCTTC
CDR3aa: CASILYPGAQGYTF